This T cell receptor (beta chain) was captured in a study of control samples from healthy donors and cancer patients. The protocol was immunoSEQ multiplex PCR, while the TCRdb copy is restricted to in-frame clones and leaves out a portion. Among about 51,000 clones, more than 70% were seen once, and the ten largest hold 40%. CDR3 size: 13 residues. Germline CDR1 is LNHDA and CDR2 is SQIVND (reference sequence). With V trimmed by 5 bases and J by 7 bases, 6 bases remained unmatched. The receptor comes from a middle-aged man with head and neck cancer. The sample taken for sequencing was PBMCs. The chain is built from TRBV19 and TRBJ1-2; 8 bases agree with TRBD1. This chain's CDR3 is CASSLGQVFGYTF. The CDR3 nucleotides are TGTGCCAGTAGTCTGGGACAGGTGTTTGGCTACACCTTC.